A selection of T cell receptor beta chains follows, all from one sample in a study of T-cell reconstitution after alpha-beta-depleted transplantation in children. TCRdb redid the calling of the PCR reads with MiXCR, one entry per CDR3 protein. The table lists 350,000 to 500,000 distinct CDR3 sequences, 43% of them singletons, with 25% to 30% in the top ten. Here the sequenced sample was PBMCs, taken before TCRalphabeta/CD19-depleted stem cell transplant. Receptors originate from a girl aged 2 to 10 with aplastic anemia, due to receive a stem cell transplant. CDR3s leave out the opening cysteine and the closing phenylalanine or tryptophan. The order of the fields is clone size, V gene, CDR3 protein. Clone size, where shown, is once, few, many, or a class for clones that have expanded.

clone size: .; V gene: TRBV28; CDR3 protein: ASWDRGFTEAF
clone size: .; V gene: TRBV7-6; CDR3 protein: ASSGPQGAASLLETQY
clone size: few; V gene: TRBV27; CDR3 protein: ATTGGGPNTGELF
clone size: .; V gene: TRBV15; CDR3 protein: ATAVGGGTDTQY
clone size: .; V gene: TRBV7-2; CDR3 protein: ASRPQGLQDGYT
clone size: .; V gene: TRBV19; CDR3 protein: ASSIDGGPYNEQF
clone size: .; V gene: TRBV6-1; CDR3 protein: ASSRGGNSYNEQF
clone size: .; V gene: TRBV7-9; CDR3 protein: ASSLDGGQGLGEQY
clone size: .; V gene: TRBV5-1; CDR3 protein: ASSLVATADTQY
clone size: .; V gene: TRBV28; CDR3 protein: ASSTPGTQDLF
clone size: many; V gene: TRBV11-2; CDR3 protein: ASSARPYEQY
clone size: .; V gene: TRBV7-6; CDR3 protein: ASSSGAGGRETQY
clone size: few; V gene: TRBV5-5; CDR3 protein: ASSLGGPVDTQY
clone size: many; V gene: TRBV12-3/TRBV12-4; CDR3 protein: ASSLKGNEQF
clone size: .; V gene: TRBV7-2; CDR3 protein: ASSLGVSGPNVLT
clone size: .; V gene: TRBV6-1; CDR3 protein: ASRPGAGGFQETQY
clone size: many; V gene: TRBV28; CDR3 protein: ASSFDRGGRNQPQH
clone size: .; V gene: TRBV24-1; CDR3 protein: ATSDLGVGTGELF
clone size: .; V gene: TRBV5-5; CDR3 protein: ASSHSWHAGEQY
clone size: .; V gene: TRBV7-3; CDR3 protein: ASSLTGGHEAF
clone size: many; V gene: TRBV6-2/TRBV6-3; CDR3 protein: ASSYGRGWRQETQY
clone size: .; V gene: TRBV6-5; CDR3 protein: ASSYPGVVEAF
clone size: .; V gene: TRBV7-9; CDR3 protein: ASSPEGGSPLVTQY
clone size: .; V gene: TRBV12-3/TRBV12-4; CDR3 protein: ASSLYEEQY
clone size: .; V gene: TRBV10-2; CDR3 protein: ASSEGQASSGANVLT
clone size: .; V gene: TRBV4-2; CDR3 protein: ASSLRDRAQETQY
clone size: .; V gene: TRBV20-1; CDR3 protein: SATQTGRGYNEQF
clone size: .; V gene: TRBV6-1; CDR3 protein: ASIRDTGGRNTIY
clone size: many; V gene: TRBV29-1; CDR3 protein: SVGRPTGAGANVLT
clone size: few; V gene: TRBV6-2/TRBV6-3; CDR3 protein: ASREAGGSSYNEQF
clone size: few; V gene: TRBV20-1; CDR3 protein: RSDGVSSYNEQF
clone size: .; V gene: TRBV20-1; CDR3 protein: SARGRRGREETQY
clone size: .; V gene: TRBV20-1; CDR3 protein: SARDNREIGNQPQH
clone size: many; V gene: TRBV5-5; CDR3 protein: ASSLASGSWTADYEQY
clone size: .; V gene: TRBV5-1; CDR3 protein: ASSFLTSTGGRSNTGELF
clone size: few; V gene: TRBV11-2; CDR3 protein: ASTLLAAGGETQY
clone size: .; V gene: TRBV12-3/TRBV12-4; CDR3 protein: ASSLFSGAHGLT
clone size: .; V gene: TRBV20-1; CDR3 protein: SALAGGHAGELF
clone size: few; V gene: TRBV28; CDR3 protein: ASSLTPSTDTQY
clone size: .; V gene: TRBV12-3/TRBV12-4; CDR3 protein: ASSLTSGGTEAF
clone size: .; V gene: TRBV7-3; CDR3 protein: ASSHSGTGNTEAF
clone size: .; V gene: TRBV5-6; CDR3 protein: ASSLPPGQGKAAKTQY
clone size: .; V gene: TRBV9; CDR3 protein: ASSVITSGDEQF
clone size: few; V gene: TRBV4-1; CDR3 protein: ASSLQEEAF
clone size: many; V gene: TRBV7-3; CDR3 protein: ASSRWGSAGDNEQF
clone size: many; V gene: TRBV4-3; CDR3 protein: ASSYDTNTEAF
clone size: .; V gene: TRBV4-3; CDR3 protein: ASSPRPGLASNEQF
clone size: .; V gene: TRBV20-1; CDR3 protein: SASSGLYNEQF
clone size: .; V gene: TRBV20-1; CDR3 protein: STQTSSVTQY
clone size: .; V gene: TRBV20-1; CDR3 protein: SASLGQHTEAF